Listed here is a single T cell receptor (beta chain). Amplification of the TCR beta CDR3 (from genomic DNA) was done by two-round multiplex PCR. Primers specific to each TRBV and TRBJ gene drove first-round PCR. TCRdb reprocessed the multiplex PCR reads via MiXCR and lists one record per CDR3 protein. The table has some 34,000 distinct CDR3 sequences, roughly a third seen once. The CDR3 has 15 amino acids. The germline V and J ends were trimmed by 3 bases and 5 bases, with 15 bases remaining between them. Germline CDR1 SGHRS, CDR2 YFSETQ. The data belong to a study of prognosis after radiotherapy for stage I lung cancer.

The rearrangement uses TRBV5-1 and TRBJ2-1; D might be TRBD1 or TRBD2, each matching 5 bases. The sequencing used PBMCs, collected before or after stereotactic body radiation therapy (not recorded which). This TCR came from a donor older than 45 with non-small cell lung cancer. The CDR3 sequence is CASSSQRLGDNEQFF. The CDR3 region has the DNA TGCGCCAGCAGCTCCCAACGGTTGGGGGACAATGAGCAGTTCTTC.